The 28 T cell receptor beta chains below come from one sample, sequenced in a study of response to subunit inactivated influenza vaccine. TCRdb called the RT-PCR reads again in MiXCR, with one record for every CDR3 protein. The data hold 430,000 or so distinct CDR3 sequences, with approximately 11% observed a single time. Sequencing was performed on PBMCs from blood, taken more than 35 days after vaccination. The receptors come from a man between 50 and 59 years old who received an inactivated influenza vaccine.

The chain joins TRBV12-3 or TRBV12-4 to TRBJ2-7; 8 bases line up with TRBD1. The J segment lost 6 bases and the V segment lost 0 bases, leaving 4 bases of the junction unmatched. The CDR3 runs to 14 residues. This CDR3 is CASSLAGQGGEQYF. Here the CDR3 DNA reads TGTGCCAGCAGTTTAGCAGGACAGGGTGGCGAGCAGTACTTC.

CDR3 coding DNA: TGTGCCAGCAGCTTACGCGGGCTCTACAATGAGCAGTTCTTC. Translation: CASSLRGLYNEQFF. The chain carries TRBV11-2 and TRBJ2-1; a weak D match, TRBD2 (5 bases). The CDR3 has 14 amino acids. V gave up 2 bases and J gave up 3 bases, with 8 bases separating them. The V gene's germline CDR1 is SGHAT and CDR2 FQNNGV.

The chain has TRBV6-2 or TRBV6-3 and TRBJ2-1, with D possibly TRBD1 on 6 matching bases. The length of the CDR3 is 16 residues. Germline CDR1 reads MNHEY; CDR2 reads SVGEGT. V was clipped by 6 bases and J by 4 bases, with 19 bases between them. CDR3 amino acids: CASSRPTGSLYNEQFF. DNA of the CDR3: TGTGCCAGCAGCCGTCCGACAGGTAGCCTTTACAATGAGCAGTTCTTC.

The rearrangement links TRBV3-1 to TRBJ1-5; D is unclear. The CDR3 loop spans 17 amino acids. CDR1 and CDR2 (germline): LGHDT, YNNKEL (reference sequence). V was trimmed by 5 bases and J by 0 bases, leaving 17 bases between them. The CDR3: CASSSSTSYYSNQPQHF. The CDR3 DNA follows: TGTGCCAGCAGCAGCAGTACCTCTTACTATAGCAATCAGCCCCAGCATTTT.

V is TRBV6-2 or TRBV6-3 and J is TRBJ2-7; 12 positions match TRBD2. The CDR3 is 15 amino acids. Germline loops: CDR1 MNHEY, CDR2 SVGEGT. The junction had 4 bases not matched to a gene; V was cut back by 6 bases and J by 1 base. The CDR3 DNA is TGTGCCAGCAGACTCCTAGCGGGAGGGTCCTACGAGCAGTACTTC. It codes for CASRLLAGGSYEQYF.

This clonotype was detected only a few times. The V and J genes are TRBV4-3 and TRBJ2-1, with D possibly TRBD1 on 6 matching bases. Trimming cost V 0 bases and J 5 bases, with 11 bases left between them. The germline CDR1 and CDR2 sequences are LGHNA and YSLEER. This CDR3 is 15 amino acids long. CDR3 in DNA: TGCGCCAGCAGCCAAGATGCAGGGGCGCACAATGAGCAGTTCTTC. Residues: CASSQDAGAHNEQFF.

This clonotype appeared a few times. This rearrangement joins TRBV5-5 to TRBJ2-1; 8 positions match TRBD2. CDR3 length: 15 residues. In germline, CDR1 is SGHKS, CDR2 YYEKEE (reference sequence). V gave up 1 base and J gave up 3 bases; unmatched junction bases: 3. CDR3 sequence reads: CASSLIGGVYNEQFF. For the CDR3, the DNA is TGTGCCAGCAGCTTGATCGGGGGGGTCTACAATGAGCAGTTCTTC.

This clonotype was picked up a small number of times. CDR3 protein: CASKPLAGVPDTQYF. The CDR3 bases are TGTGCCAGCAAACCACTAGCGGGAGTTCCAGATACGCAGTATTTT. The chain employs TRBV12-3 or TRBV12-4 and TRBJ2-3; 11 bases match TRBD2. The ends lost 7 bases at V and 4 bases at J; junction bases unmatched: 7. This CDR3 is 15 amino acids long.

There are a few counts of this clonotype. The chain links TRBV25-1 to TRBJ1-1; D remains ambiguous. Germline V lookup: CDR1 MGHDK, CDR2 SYGVNS. V was cut by 3 bases and J by 1 base, with 12 bases left in between. The CDR3 is made up of 15 amino acids. The CDR3 here is CASSDTRGGNTEAFF. CDR3 in DNA: TGTGCCAGCAGTGACACCCGAGGAGGGAACACTGAAGCTTTCTTT.

V gene TRBV24-1 combines with J gene TRBJ2-5; D not resolved. The V end was cut by 2 bases, the J end by 0 bases, with 0 bases between. Germline V CDR1 and CDR2: KGHDR, SFDVKD. CDR3 length: 12 amino acids. CDR3 region: CATSDYQETQYF. DNA for the CDR3: TGTGCCACCAGTGATTACCAAGAGACCCAGTACTTC.

The V and J genes are TRBV4-3 and TRBJ2-3; 8 positions match TRBD2. Trimming removed 0 bases from V and 5 bases from J; junction bases left unmatched: 10. There are 17 residues in the CDR3. CDR1 is LGHNA and CDR2 is YSLEER in the germline V gene. CDR3 DNA: TGCGCCAGCAGCCAAGATGGGGTAGCGGGAAAGAAAGATACGCAGTATTTT. It specifies CASSQDGVAGKKDTQYF.

CDR3 residues: CASRPGTSGAEQFF. In DNA, the CDR3 is TGTGCCAGCAGACCCGGGACTAGCGGAGCCGAGCAGTTCTTC. The chain carries TRBV6-1 and TRBJ2-1; 11 bases match TRBD2. Germline CDR1 and CDR2: MNHNS and SASEGT. This CDR3 has 14 residues. V gave up 6 bases and J gave up 10 bases; unmatched junction bases: 8.

The DNA for the CDR3 is TGTGCCAGCAGCCGGGATACAAGCACAGATACGCAGTATTTT. Protein sequence: CASSRDTSTDTQYF. The genes are TRBV7-2 and TRBJ2-3; possibly TRBD2 for D (5 bases). The germline V gene has CDR1 SGHTA and CDR2 FQGNSA. This CDR3 has 14 amino acids. The V end lost 5 bases, the J end lost 0 bases, and 9 bases lay between the germline ends.

The chain couples TRBV20-1 to TRBJ2-1, with D possibly matching TRBD2 (6 bases). The V and J ends lost 5 bases and 6 bases respectively, with 17 bases between them. The CDR3 spans 14 residues. Germline CDR1 DFQATT, CDR2 SNEGSKA (reference sequence). The CDR3: CSAYPGAPSNEQFF. The CDR3 nucleotides are TGCAGTGCTTACCCGGGAGCCCCATCCAATGAGCAGTTCTTC.

This clonotype was picked up many times. The chain links TRBV15 to TRBJ1-1; D gene ambiguous. Germline CDR1 reads LNHNV; CDR2 reads YYDKDF (reference sequence). This CDR3 is built from 15 residues. The V end was cut by 7 bases, the J end by 3 bases, with 18 bases between. In DNA, the CDR3 is TGTGCCACCACCCCGAGGGCAGGTCGATACACTGAAGCTTTCTTT. It specifies CATTPRAGRYTEAFF.

This clonotype was detected only a few times. V and J are TRBV7-2 and TRBJ2-7, with 9 bases identical to TRBD2. CDR1 SGHTA and CDR2 FQGNSA come from the germline V gene. The V and J ends lost 1 base and 6 bases, in that order; junction bases with no gene match: 4. The CDR3 extends over 14 amino acids. CDR3 bases: TGTGCCAGCAGCTTAGAGCGGGGGGTCGGCGAGCAGTACTTC. Translation: CASSLERGVGEQYF.

This rearrangement joins TRBV7-8 to TRBJ2-3; D gene unclear. The germline V gene encodes CDR1 SGHVS and CDR2 FQNEAQ. The CDR3 consists of 15 residues. The ends were cut back, 4 bases at V and 4 bases at J, with 15 bases in the middle. The CDR3: CASSSRPDRADTQYF. The DNA for the CDR3 is TGTGCCAGCAGCTCTCGCCCGGATCGCGCAGATACGCAGTATTTT. The full variable domain, with the rest looked up from reference TRBV7-8 and TRBJ2-3, is GAGVSQSPRYKVAKRGQDVALRCDPISGHVSLFWYQQALGQGPEFLTYFQNEAQLDKSGLPSDRFFAERPEGSVSTLKIQRTQQEDSAVYLCASSSRPDRADTQYFGPGTRLTVL.

V and J are TRBV7-2 and TRBJ2-5; perhaps TRBD1 as D (6 bases). Germline V gene sequence: CDR1 SGHTA, CDR2 FQGNSA. V lost 5 bases and J 7 bases, leaving 17 bases between the germline ends. CDR3 length: 14 amino acids. CDR3 region: CASSRSRGAGTQYF. CDR3 DNA sequence: TGTGCCAGCAGCAGATCCAGGGGCGCGGGGACCCAGTACTTC.

This clonotype appeared many times. This sequence joins TRBV20-1 and TRBJ2-1; D gene ambiguous. The ends were cut back, 0 bases at V and 3 bases at J, with 9 bases in the middle. The CDR3 covers 14 residues. CDR1 and CDR2 (germline): DFQATT, SNEGSKA (reference sequence). The CDR3 bases are TGCAGTGCTAGAGATCGTTATAGCTACAATGAGCAGTTCTTC. It is translated as CSARDRYSYNEQFF.

The chain carries TRBV7-8 and TRBJ1-4; D is unclear. The CDR3 covers 13 residues. The germline gives CDR1 SGHVS, CDR2 FQNEAQ. Trimming took off 3 bases at V and 7 bases at J, with 9 bases between the two ends. DNA of the CDR3: TGTGCCAGCAGCTTCTTCGGAGGTGAAAAACTGTTTTTT. It yields the protein CASSFFGGEKLFF.

This clonotype was seen ten or more times. The rearrangement uses TRBV5-1 and TRBJ1-6; D ambiguous. Germline CDR1 reads SGHRS; CDR2 reads YFSETQ. CDR3 length: 16 residues. The ends were cut back, 4 bases at V and 3 bases at J, with 14 bases in the middle. The CDR3 protein is CASSPRTGVYNSPLHF. Here the CDR3 DNA reads TGCGCCAGCAGCCCACGGACGGGTGTCTATAATTCACCCCTCCACTTT.

This clonotype was found many times. The rearrangement joins TRBV20-1 to TRBJ2-7; a weak D match, TRBD2 (7 bases). Trimming pared 3 bases from V and 5 bases from J, leaving 17 bases between. This CDR3 region has 14 residues. The germline V gene has CDR1 DFQATT and CDR2 SNEGSKA (reference sequence). CDR3 nucleotides: TGCAGTGCTAGTTTGGGGGGGCGCTTCAACGAGCAGTACTTC. It codes for CSASLGGRFNEQYF.

This clonotype was seen a few times. The rearrangement links TRBV7-6 to TRBJ2-1; D could derive from TRBD1 or TRBD2 (5 bases each). This CDR3 comprises 11 residues. Germline CDR1 reads SGHVS; CDR2 reads FNYEAQ. Deletions cut 7 bases from V and 9 bases from J, with 10 bases between. This chain's CDR3 is CASNRGGEQFF. In DNA form, the CDR3 reads TGTGCCAGCAACCGGGGCGGTGAGCAGTTCTTC.

This clonotype showed up many times. The V call is TRBV29-1, the J call TRBJ2-2; possible D gene TRBD1, 6 bases. The V end was cut by 8 bases, the J end by 1 base, with 11 bases between. The CDR3 has 13 residues. Germline CDR1 and CDR2: SQVTM and ANQGSEA. CDR3 coding DNA: TGCAGCACCTGGACAGTGAACACCGGGGAGCTGTTTTTT. This sequence encodes CSTWTVNTGELFF.

This clonotype was detected only a few times. This chain uses TRBV10-3 with TRBJ2-1, with D possibly matching TRBD1 (6 bases). The CDR3 has 17 residues. Between the trimmed V and J ends, which lost 6 bases and 9 bases, there was a span of 27 bases. Germline V gene lookup returns CDR1 ENHRY and CDR2 SYGVKD. In DNA, the CDR3 is TGTGCCATCAGCACACCCGGACAGCTGGGGTTACGGGGTGAGCAGTTCTTC. Translation gives CAISTPGQLGLRGEQFF.

The rearrangement joins TRBV9 to TRBJ2-6; D is ambiguous. The CDR3 consists of 15 residues. V dropped 2 bases and J dropped 1 base, with 7 bases sitting between them. Per the germline V gene, CDR1 is SGDLS and CDR2 is YYNGEE. CDR3 residues: CASSVWGSGANVLTF. CDR3 nucleotides: TGTGCCAGCAGCGTTTGGGGATCTGGGGCCAACGTCCTGACTTTC.

The chain employs TRBV20-1 and TRBJ2-7; D gene ambiguous. The CDR3 sequence is 13 residues long. Germline V CDR1 and CDR2: DFQATT, SNEGSKA (reference sequence). Trimming shortened V by 5 bases and J by 2 bases, and 13 bases separated the two germline ends. The CDR3 DNA reads TGCAGTGCTCCTTTGATCGGAACCTACGAGCAGTACTTC. Its protein product is CSAPLIGTYEQYF.

The chain has TRBV18 and TRBJ2-3; 12 positions match TRBD2. Germline loops: CDR1 KGHSH, CDR2 LQKENI. Losses at the gene ends were 0 bases for V and 0 bases for J; bases not matched to a gene: 16. This CDR3 region has 22 residues. The CDR3 DNA is TGTGCCAGCTCACCACCAGGAACCAGCCTACGGACTAGCGGGGTCAGCACAGATACGCAGTATTTT. Translated, it gives CASSPPGTSLRTSGVSTDTQYF.